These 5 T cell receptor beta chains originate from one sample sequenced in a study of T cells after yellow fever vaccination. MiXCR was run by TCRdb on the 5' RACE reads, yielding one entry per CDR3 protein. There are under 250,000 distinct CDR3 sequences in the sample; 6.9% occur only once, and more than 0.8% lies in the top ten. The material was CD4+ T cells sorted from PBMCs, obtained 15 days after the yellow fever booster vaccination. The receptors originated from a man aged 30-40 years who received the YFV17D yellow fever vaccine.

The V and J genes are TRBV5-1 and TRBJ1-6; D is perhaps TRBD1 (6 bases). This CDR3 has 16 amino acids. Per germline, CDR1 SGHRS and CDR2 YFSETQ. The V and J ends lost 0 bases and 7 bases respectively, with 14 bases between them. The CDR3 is CASSLVGGPNNSPLHF. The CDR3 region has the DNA TGCGCCAGCAGCTTGGTGGGGGGGCCGAACAATTCACCCCTCCACTTT.

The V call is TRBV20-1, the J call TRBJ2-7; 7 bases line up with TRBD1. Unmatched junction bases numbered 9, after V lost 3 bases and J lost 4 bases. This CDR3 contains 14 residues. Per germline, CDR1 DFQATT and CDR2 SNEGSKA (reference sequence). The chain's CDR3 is CSASPGGQLYEQYF. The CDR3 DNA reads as TGCAGTGCTAGCCCAGGGGGACAGCTATACGAGCAGTACTTC.

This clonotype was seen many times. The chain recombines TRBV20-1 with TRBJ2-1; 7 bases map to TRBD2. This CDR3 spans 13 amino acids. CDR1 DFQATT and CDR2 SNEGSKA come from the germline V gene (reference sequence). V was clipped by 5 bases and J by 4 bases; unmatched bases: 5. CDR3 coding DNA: TGCAGTGCTGGCGGGAGTGCTTACAATGAGCAGTTCTTC. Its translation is CSAGGSAYNEQFF.

The CDR3 DNA is TGCAGTGCTAGAGTAGGTGGGAATCAGCCCCAGCATTTT. Protein: CSARVGGNQPQHF. The chain couples TRBV20-1 to TRBJ1-5, with D unresolved. The CDR3 extends over 13 amino acids. Germline CDR1 and CDR2: DFQATT and SNEGSKA (reference sequence). Trimming took off 1 base at V and 4 bases at J, with 8 bases between the two ends.

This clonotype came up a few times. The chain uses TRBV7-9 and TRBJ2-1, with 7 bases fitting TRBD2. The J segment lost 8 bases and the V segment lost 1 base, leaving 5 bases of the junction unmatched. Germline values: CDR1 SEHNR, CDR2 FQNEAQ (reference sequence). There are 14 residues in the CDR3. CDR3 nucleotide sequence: TGTGCCAGCAGCTTAGAGTTTGGGGGGGATGAGCAGTTCTTC. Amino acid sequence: CASSLEFGGDEQFF.